This TCR beta chain was recovered during a study of response to subunit inactivated influenza vaccine. Findings of the study overall: Few new T cells, the authors suggested, are recruited by each seasonal influenza vaccination.

TCRdb called the RT-PCR reads again in MiXCR, with one record for every CDR3 protein. Among hundreds of thousands of distinct CDR3 sequences listed, 15% to 18% were seen once. Details on this clonotype: Its antigen is undetermined.

This receptor was identified in a man aged 50-59 years who received an inactivated influenza vaccine. The specimen was PBMCs from blood, collected about 12 days after vaccination.

This CDR3 reads CASSQDWWASGGMYNEQFF. CDR3 DNA: TGTGCCAGCAGCCAGGACTGGTGGGCTAGCGGGGGGATGTACAATGAGCAGTTCTTC. The gene calls are TRBV4-2 and TRBJ2-1, with 11 bases lining up with TRBD2. CDR3 length equals 19 residues. Per the germline V gene, CDR1 is LGHNA and CDR2 is YNFKEQ. The ends lost 3 bases at V and 4 bases at J; junction bases unmatched: 14.